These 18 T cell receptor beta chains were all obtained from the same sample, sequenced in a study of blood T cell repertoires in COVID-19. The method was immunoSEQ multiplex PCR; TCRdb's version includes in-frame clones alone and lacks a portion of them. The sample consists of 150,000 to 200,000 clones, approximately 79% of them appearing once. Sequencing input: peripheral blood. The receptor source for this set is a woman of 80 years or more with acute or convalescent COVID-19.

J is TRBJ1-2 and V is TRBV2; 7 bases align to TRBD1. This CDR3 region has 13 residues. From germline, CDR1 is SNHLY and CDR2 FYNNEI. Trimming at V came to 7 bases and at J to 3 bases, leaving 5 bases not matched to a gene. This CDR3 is CASNRQGDYGYTF. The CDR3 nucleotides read TGTGCCAGCAATAGACAGGGAGACTATGGCTACACCTTC.

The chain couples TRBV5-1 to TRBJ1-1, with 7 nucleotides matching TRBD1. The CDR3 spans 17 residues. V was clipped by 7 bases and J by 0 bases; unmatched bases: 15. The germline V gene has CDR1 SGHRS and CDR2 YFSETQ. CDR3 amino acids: CASAGGGGQVMNTEAFF. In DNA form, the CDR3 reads TGCGCCAGCGCTGGGGGAGGCGGACAGGTGATGAACACTGAAGCTTTCTTT.

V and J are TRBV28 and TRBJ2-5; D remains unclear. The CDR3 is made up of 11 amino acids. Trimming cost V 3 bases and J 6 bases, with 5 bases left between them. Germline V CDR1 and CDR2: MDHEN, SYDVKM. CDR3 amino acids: CASSFRQTQYF. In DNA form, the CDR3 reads TGTGCCAGCAGTTTTCGTCAGACCCAGTACTTC.

CDR3 amino acids: CASSQLRGHNEQFF. The CDR3 nucleotides are TGTGCCAGCAGCCAATTGCGGGGCCACAATGAGCAGTTCTTC. The chain employs TRBV3-1 (or the pseudogene TRBV3-2) and TRBJ2-1; D possibly corresponds to TRBD2 (6 bases). Germline CDR1 LGHDT, CDR2 YNNKEL (reference sequence). There are 14 residues in the CDR3. V was cut by 2 bases and J by 5 bases, with 10 bases left in between.

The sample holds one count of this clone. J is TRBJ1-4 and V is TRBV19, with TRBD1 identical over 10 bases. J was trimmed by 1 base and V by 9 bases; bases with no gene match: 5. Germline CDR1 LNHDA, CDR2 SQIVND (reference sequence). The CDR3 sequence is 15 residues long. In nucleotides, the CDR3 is TGTGCCAGCCGACAGGGGGCAGGAACTAATGAAAAACTGTTTTTT. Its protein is CASRQGAGTNEKLFF. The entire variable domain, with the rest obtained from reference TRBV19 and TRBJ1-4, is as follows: DGGITQSPKYLFRKEGQNVTLSCEQNLNHDAMYWYRQDPGQGLRLIYYSQIVNDFQKGDIAEGYSVSREKKESFPLTVTSAQKNPTAFYLCASRQGAGTNEKLFFGSGTQLSVL.

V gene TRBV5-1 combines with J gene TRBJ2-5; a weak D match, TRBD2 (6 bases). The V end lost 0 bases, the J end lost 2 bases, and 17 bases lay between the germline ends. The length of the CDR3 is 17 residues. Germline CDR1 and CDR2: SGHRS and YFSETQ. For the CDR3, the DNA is TGCGCCAGCAGCTTGGCCGGTATAGCGGTAAATCAAGAGACCCAGTACTTC. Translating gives CASSLAGIAVNQETQYF.

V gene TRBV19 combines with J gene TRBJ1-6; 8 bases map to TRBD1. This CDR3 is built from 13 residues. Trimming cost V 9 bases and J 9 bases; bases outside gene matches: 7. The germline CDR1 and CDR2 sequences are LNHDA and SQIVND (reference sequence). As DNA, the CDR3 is TGTGCCAGCAAGGACAGGGAGGGTTCACCCCTCCACTTT. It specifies CASKDREGSPLHF.

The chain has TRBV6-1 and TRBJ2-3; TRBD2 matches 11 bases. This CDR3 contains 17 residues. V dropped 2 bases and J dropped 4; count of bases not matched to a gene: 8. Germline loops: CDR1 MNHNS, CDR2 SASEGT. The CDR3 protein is CASSERTIAGGSDTQYF. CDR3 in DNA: TGTGCCAGCAGTGAAAGGACGATAGCGGGGGGGTCAGATACGCAGTATTTT.

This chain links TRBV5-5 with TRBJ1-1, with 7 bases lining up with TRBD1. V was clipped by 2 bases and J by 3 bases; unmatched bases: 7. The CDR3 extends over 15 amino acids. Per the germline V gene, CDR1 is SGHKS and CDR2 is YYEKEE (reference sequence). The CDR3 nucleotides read TGTGCCAGCAGCTTAAAAGACAGGGCTGACACTGAAGCTTTCTTT. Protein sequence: CASSLKDRADTEAFF.

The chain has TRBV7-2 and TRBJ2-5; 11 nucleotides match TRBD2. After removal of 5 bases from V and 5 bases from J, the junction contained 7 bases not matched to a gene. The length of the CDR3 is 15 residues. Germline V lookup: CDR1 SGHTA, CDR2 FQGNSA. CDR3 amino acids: CASSDKIAGGETQYF. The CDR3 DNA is TGTGCCAGCAGCGACAAAATAGCGGGAGGGGAGACCCAGTACTTC.

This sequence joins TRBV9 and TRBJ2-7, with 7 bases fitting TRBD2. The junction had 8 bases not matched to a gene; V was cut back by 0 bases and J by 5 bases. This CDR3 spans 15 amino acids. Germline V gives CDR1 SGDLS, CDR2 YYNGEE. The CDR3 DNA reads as TGTGCCAGCAGCGTAGTAGCGGGCCCAGCACACGAGCAGTACTTC. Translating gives CASSVVAGPAHEQYF.

In DNA form, the CDR3 reads TGTGCCAGCAGCCCTCCTATGCGGGAGGGCCAGGAGCAGTACTTC. Translation gives CASSPPMREGQEQYF. The chain combines TRBV9 with TRBJ2-7; 9 nucleotides line up with TRBD2. Germline V CDR1 and CDR2: SGDLS, YYNGEE. This CDR3 comprises 15 residues. Unmatched junction bases numbered 12, after V lost 4 bases and J lost 7 bases.

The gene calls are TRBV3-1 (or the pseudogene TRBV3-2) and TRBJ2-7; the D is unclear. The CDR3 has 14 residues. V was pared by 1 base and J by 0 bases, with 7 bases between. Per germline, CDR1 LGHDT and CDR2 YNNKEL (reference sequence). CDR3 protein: CASSQGVSSYEQYF. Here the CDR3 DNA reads TGTGCCAGCAGCCAAGGCGTAAGCTCCTACGAGCAGTACTTC.

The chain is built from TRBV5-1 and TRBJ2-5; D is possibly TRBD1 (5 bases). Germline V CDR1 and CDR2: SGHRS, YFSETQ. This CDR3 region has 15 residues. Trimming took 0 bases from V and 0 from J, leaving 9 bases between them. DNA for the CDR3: TGCGCCAGCAGCTTGGCCCAGGGCCACCAAGAGACCCAGTACTTC. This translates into CASSLAQGHQETQYF.

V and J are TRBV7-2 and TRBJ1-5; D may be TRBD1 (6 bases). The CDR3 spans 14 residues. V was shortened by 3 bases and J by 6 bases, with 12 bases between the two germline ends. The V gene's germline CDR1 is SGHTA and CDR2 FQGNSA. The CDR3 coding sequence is TGTGCCAGCAGCTTCGGGGGGGCCGGTCAGCCCCAGCATTTT. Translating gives CASSFGGAGQPQHF.

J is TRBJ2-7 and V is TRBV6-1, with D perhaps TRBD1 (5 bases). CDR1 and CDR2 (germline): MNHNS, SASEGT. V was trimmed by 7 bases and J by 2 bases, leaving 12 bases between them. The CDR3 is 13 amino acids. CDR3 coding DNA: TGTGCCAGCACGTTAAGGGGTCCCTACGAGCAGTACTTC. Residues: CASTLRGPYEQYF.

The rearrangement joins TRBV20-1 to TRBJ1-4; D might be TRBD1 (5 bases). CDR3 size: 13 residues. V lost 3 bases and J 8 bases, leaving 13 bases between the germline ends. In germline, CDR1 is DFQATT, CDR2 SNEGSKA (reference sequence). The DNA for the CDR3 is TGCAGTGCTAGTCCCAGGGTAGGGGAAAAACTGTTTTTT. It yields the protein CSASPRVGEKLFF.

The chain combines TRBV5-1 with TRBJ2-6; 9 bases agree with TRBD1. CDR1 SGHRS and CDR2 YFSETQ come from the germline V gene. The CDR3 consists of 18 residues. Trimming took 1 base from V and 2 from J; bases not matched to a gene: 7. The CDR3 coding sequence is TGCGCCAGCAGCTTGTCGGGGACAGGGTTAACTGGGGCCAACGTCCTGACTTTC. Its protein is CASSLSGTGLTGANVLTF.